This TCR beta chain emerged from a study of spatial heterogeneity in lung cancer. Study-wide results and caveats: Tumors with more nonsynonymous mutations had more expanded intratumoral alpha and beta TCRs.

This sample's time point: sample taken at primary tumor resection. Every molecule of TCR cDNA had its own unique molecular identifier. TCRdb re-analysed the 5' RACE reads in MiXCR, keeping a single row per CDR3 protein. The sample gives 6,500 to 8,500 distinct CDR3 sequences, less than 3.5% of which show up once; about 22% is in the top ten. As for this clonotype: No antigen is known for it.

The CDR3 is 14 amino acids. Germline CDR1 SGHAT, CDR2 FQNNGV. V dropped 6 bases and J dropped 4; count of bases not matched to a gene: 4. The chain links TRBV11-2 to TRBJ2-2; 8 bases are shared with TRBD1. The sequencing here drew on lung tumor tissue, taken at surgery. The clonotype comes from a male donor with early-stage non-small cell lung cancer. CDR3 loop: CASRQGERTGELFF. CDR3 bases: TGTGCCAGCAGACAGGGGGAGCGCACCGGGGAGCTGTTTTTT. The variable domain in full, completed from reference TRBV11-2 and TRBJ2-2, reads EAGVAQSPRYKIIEKRQSVAFWCNPISGHATLYWYQQILGQGPKLLIQFQNNGVVDDSQLPKDRFSAERLKGVDSTLKIQPAKLEDSAVYLCASRQGERTGELFFGEGSRLTVL.